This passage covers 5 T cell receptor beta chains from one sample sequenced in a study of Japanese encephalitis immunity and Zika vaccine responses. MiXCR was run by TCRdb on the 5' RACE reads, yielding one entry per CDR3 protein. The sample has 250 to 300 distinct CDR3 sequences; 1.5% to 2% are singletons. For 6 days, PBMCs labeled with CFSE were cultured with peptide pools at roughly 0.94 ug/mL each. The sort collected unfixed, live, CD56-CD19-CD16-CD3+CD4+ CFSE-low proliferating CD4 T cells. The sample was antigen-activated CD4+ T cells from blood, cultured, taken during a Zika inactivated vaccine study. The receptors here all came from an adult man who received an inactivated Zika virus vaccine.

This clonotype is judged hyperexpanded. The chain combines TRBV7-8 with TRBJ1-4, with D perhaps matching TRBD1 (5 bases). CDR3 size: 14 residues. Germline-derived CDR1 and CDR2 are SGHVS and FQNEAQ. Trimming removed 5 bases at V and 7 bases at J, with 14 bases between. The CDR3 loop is CASSLHQGREKLFF. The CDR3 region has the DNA TGTGCCAGCAGCCTCCATCAGGGTCGTGAAAAACTGTTTTTT.

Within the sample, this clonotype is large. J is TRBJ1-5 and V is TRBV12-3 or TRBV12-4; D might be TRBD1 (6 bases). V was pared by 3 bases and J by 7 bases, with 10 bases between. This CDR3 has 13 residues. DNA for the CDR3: TGTGCCAGCAGTTTTTCCGGGGGCCAGCCCCAGCATTTT. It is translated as CASSFSGGQPQHF.

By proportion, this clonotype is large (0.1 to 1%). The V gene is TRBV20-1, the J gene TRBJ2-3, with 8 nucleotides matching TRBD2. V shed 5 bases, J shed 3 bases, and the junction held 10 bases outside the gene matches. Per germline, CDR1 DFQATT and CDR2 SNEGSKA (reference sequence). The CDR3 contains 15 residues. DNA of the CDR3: TGCAGTGCTCCGATGCCCGGCGGGGGGACAGATACGCAGTATTTT. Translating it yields CSAPMPGGGTDTQYF.

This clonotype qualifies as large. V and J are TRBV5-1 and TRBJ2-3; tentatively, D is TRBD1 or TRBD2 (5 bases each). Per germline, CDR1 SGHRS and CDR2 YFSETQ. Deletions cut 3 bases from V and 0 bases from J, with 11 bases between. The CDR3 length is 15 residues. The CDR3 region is CASSSGSGSTDTQYF. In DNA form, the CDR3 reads TGCGCCAGCAGCTCGGGATCAGGGAGCACAGATACGCAGTATTTT.

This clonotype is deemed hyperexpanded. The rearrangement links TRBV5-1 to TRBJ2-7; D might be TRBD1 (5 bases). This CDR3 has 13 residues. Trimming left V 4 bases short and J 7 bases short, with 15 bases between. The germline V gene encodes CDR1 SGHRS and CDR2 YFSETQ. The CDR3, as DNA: TGCGCCAGCAGCGTCGAACAGGTGCGGGAGCAGTACTTC. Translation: CASSVEQVREQYF.